This T cell receptor beta chain was retrieved from a study of T cell changes during pregnancy in multiple sclerosis. The CDR3 sequence is 19 residues long. Germline-derived CDR1 and CDR2 are LGHNA and YNFKEQ. Trimming cost V 0 bases and J 0 bases; bases outside gene matches: 7. The method was immunoSEQ multiplex PCR; TCRdb's version includes in-frame clones alone and lacks a portion of them. The sample contains tens of thousands of clones, more than 80% of which appear only once. The V call is TRBV4-2, the J call TRBJ2-6; 8 nucleotides match TRBD2. Sequences were derived from peripheral blood, sampled in the first trimester of pregnancy. The receptor was isolated from a female donor in good health, enrolled as a control in a pregnancy study. CDR3 nucleotide sequence: TGTGCCAGCAGCCAAGACCCAGCGGGGGCCTCCTCTGGGGCCAACGTCCTGACTTTC. Its translation: CASSQDPAGASSGANVLTF.